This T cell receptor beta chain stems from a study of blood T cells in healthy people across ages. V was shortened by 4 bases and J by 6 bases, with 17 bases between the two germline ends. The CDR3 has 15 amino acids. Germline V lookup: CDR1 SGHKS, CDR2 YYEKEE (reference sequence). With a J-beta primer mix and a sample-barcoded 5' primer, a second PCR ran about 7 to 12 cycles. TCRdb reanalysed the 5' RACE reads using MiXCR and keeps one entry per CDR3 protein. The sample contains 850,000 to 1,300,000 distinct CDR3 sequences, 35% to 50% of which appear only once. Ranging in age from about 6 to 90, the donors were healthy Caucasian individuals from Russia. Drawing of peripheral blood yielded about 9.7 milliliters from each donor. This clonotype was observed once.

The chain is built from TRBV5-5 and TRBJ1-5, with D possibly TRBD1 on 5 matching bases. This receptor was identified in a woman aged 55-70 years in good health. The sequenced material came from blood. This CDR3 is CASSQIGGEGQPQHF. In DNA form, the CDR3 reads TGTGCCAGCAGCCAGATTGGGGGGGAGGGTCAGCCCCAGCATTTT.